These 22 T cell receptor beta chains came from one sample sequenced in a study of blood T cell repertoires in COVID-19. The data were produced by immunoSEQ multiplex PCR, yet TCRdb's version contains in-frame clones alone and is incomplete. The data contain over 200,000 clones, about 90% of them singletons. Sample: peripheral blood. These receptors all stem from a man between 35 and 55 years old with active or convalescent COVID-19.

The chain couples TRBV28 to TRBJ2-5; D gene ambiguous. Trimming stripped 6 bases from V and 5 bases from J, with 13 bases between. This CDR3 has 13 amino acids. In germline, CDR1 is MDHEN, CDR2 SYDVKM. This CDR3 is CASSPTNYETQYF. In nucleotides, the CDR3 is TGTGCCAGCAGCCCCACGAACTATGAGACCCAGTACTTC.

The rearrangement links TRBV29-1 to TRBJ2-7; 11 nucleotides agree with TRBD1. CDR3 length: 14 residues. The J segment lost 6 bases and the V segment lost 6 bases, leaving 10 bases of the junction unmatched. CDR1 and CDR2 (germline): SQVTM, ANQGSEA. The CDR3 reads CSVVKGTGGFEQYF. CDR3 nucleotides: TGCAGCGTGGTGAAGGGGACAGGGGGTTTCGAGCAGTACTTC.

The count of this clone is one. The chain recombines TRBV29-1 with TRBJ2-1; 10 bases fit TRBD2. The CDR3 loop spans 17 amino acids. Trimming cost V 6 bases and J 7 bases; bases outside gene matches: 18. Looked up from germline, CDR1 is SQVTM and CDR2 is ANQGSEA. In DNA form, the CDR3 reads TGCAGCGTCGGTCCCGGGAGGGCTAGCGGGAGTACGAATGAGCAGTTCTTC. Translated, it gives CSVGPGRASGSTNEQFF.

The table lists this clone with many counts. The chain couples TRBV19 to TRBJ2-7; tentatively, D is TRBD1 (6 bases). Trimming took off 6 bases at V and 4 bases at J, with 13 bases between the two ends. CDR1 and CDR2 from the germline V gene are LNHDA and SQIVND (reference sequence). CDR3 size: 13 residues. The CDR3 region is CASSPRTVYEQYF. The CDR3 DNA reads TGTGCCAGTAGCCCCCGGACAGTTTACGAGCAGTACTTC.

This clone was seen only once. This chain connects TRBV28 to TRBJ1-2; 7 bases match TRBD1. V was pared by 4 bases and J by 2 bases, with 13 bases of the junction left unmatched. The germline CDR1 and CDR2 sequences are MDHEN and SYDVKM. The CDR3 is 17 amino acids. In nucleotides, the CDR3 is TGTGCCAGCAGTTCCCCTCGTGCGGGACAGAAAAACTATGGCTACACCTTC. Its protein product is CASSSPRAGQKNYGYTF.

J is TRBJ1-5 and V is TRBV30, with TRBD1 identical over 8 bases. The CDR3 contains 15 residues. The germline V gene encodes CDR1 GTSNPN and CDR2 SVGIG (reference sequence). J lost 4 bases, V lost 1 base, and 6 bases had no gene match. The CDR3 here is CAWSGGTGRNQPQHF. Here the CDR3 DNA reads TGTGCCTGGAGTGGGGGGACAGGAAGAAATCAGCCCCAGCATTTT.

The V call is TRBV19, the J call TRBJ2-2, with 7 positions matching TRBD1. Germline V gene lookup returns CDR1 LNHDA and CDR2 SQIVND (reference sequence). The CDR3 has 15 residues. V lost 4 bases and J lost 2; bases outside the gene matches: 4. The CDR3 spells CASSTGTVNTGELFF. The CDR3 nucleotides read TGTGCCAGTAGTACCGGGACAGTTAACACCGGGGAGCTGTTTTTT.

The CDR3, as DNA: TGTGCCAGCAGGGGACTAGGACTCTACGAGCAGTACTTC. This encodes CASRGLGLYEQYF. The V gene is TRBV2, the J gene TRBJ2-7; TRBD2 matches at 8 bases. After removal of 6 bases from V and 3 bases from J, the junction contained 4 bases not matched to a gene. The V gene's germline CDR1 is SNHLY and CDR2 FYNNEI. The CDR3 runs 13 residues. The complete variable domain, with remaining parts taken from reference TRBV2 and TRBJ2-7, reads EPEVTQTPSHQVTQMGQEVILRCVPISNHLYFYWYRQILGQKVEFLVSFYNNEISEKSEIFDDQFSVERPDGSNFTLKIRSTKLEDSAMYFCASRGLGLYEQYFGPGTRLTVT.

This clone turned up a few times. The chain has TRBV5-1 and TRBJ2-3, with 9 nucleotides matching TRBD2. Unmatched junction bases numbered 10, after V lost 4 bases and J lost 4 bases. This CDR3 has 16 residues. Germline assignment: CDR1 SGHRS and CDR2 YFSETQ. The CDR3 sequence: CASSLRAGGLSDTQYF. The CDR3 coding sequence is TGCGCCAGCAGCCTGAGGGCGGGAGGGTTATCAGATACGCAGTATTTT.

The count of this clone is one. V and J are TRBV5-6 and TRBJ1-1; 9 positions match TRBD1. CDR1 is SGHDT and CDR2 is YYEEEE in the germline V gene. Losses at the gene ends were 3 bases for V and 5 bases for J; bases not matched to a gene: 5. This CDR3 has 14 amino acids. The CDR3 nucleotides are TGTGCCAGCAGCTCGTACAGGGGGCATACTGAAGCTTTCTTT. Its protein product is CASSSYRGHTEAFF.

The chain employs TRBV9 and TRBJ2-1; TRBD2 aligns across 11 bases. The CDR3 has 15 residues. The germline V gene encodes CDR1 SGDLS and CDR2 YYNGEE. V gave up 4 bases and J gave up 5 bases; unmatched junction bases: 5. DNA of the CDR3: TGTGCCAGCAGCTTAGCGGGAGGGGTTCACAATGAGCAGTTCTTC. As protein: CASSLAGGVHNEQFF.

DNA for the CDR3: TGTGCCAGCAGTTTATCGGGACTAGCGGGGGGGCAGAATGAGCAGTTCTTC. Its protein is CASSLSGLAGGQNEQFF. The V gene is TRBV28, the J gene TRBJ2-1; 16 nucleotides align to TRBD2. The V gene's germline CDR1 is MDHEN and CDR2 SYDVKM. J gave up 7 bases and V 1 base, and 4 bases lay outside the gene matches. The length of the CDR3 is 17 residues. The full variable domain, completed using reference TRBV28 and TRBJ2-1, is DVKVTQSSRYLVKRTGEKVFLECVQDMDHENMFWYRQDPGLGLRLIYFSYDVKMKEKGDIPEGYSVSREKKERFSLILESASTNQTSMYLCASSLSGLAGGQNEQFFGPGTRLTVL.

This chain joins TRBV2 and TRBJ2-5; 7 bases map to TRBD1. This CDR3 is built from 15 residues. Losses at the gene ends were 3 bases for V and 4 bases for J; bases not matched to a gene: 8. Germline values: CDR1 SNHLY, CDR2 FYNNEI. The CDR3 region is CASSERQGGSETQYF. The CDR3, as DNA: TGTGCCAGCAGTGAGAGACAGGGTGGGTCAGAGACCCAGTACTTC.

The chain carries TRBV7-3 and TRBJ2-3; 7 bases fit TRBD1. The J segment lost 2 bases and the V segment lost 4 bases, leaving 6 bases of the junction unmatched. Looked up from germline, CDR1 is SGHTA and CDR2 is FQGTGA. CDR3 length equals 15 residues. The CDR3 spells CASSSGTVNTDTQYF. The CDR3, as DNA: TGTGCCAGCAGCTCCGGGACAGTAAACACAGATACGCAGTATTTT. Complete variable domain (other parts from reference TRBV7-3 and TRBJ2-3): GAGVSQTPSNKVTEKGKYVELRCDPISGHTALYWYRQSLGQGPEFLIYFQGTGAADDSGLPNDRFFAVRPEGSVSTLKIQRTERGDSAVYLCASSSGTVNTDTQYFGPGTRLTVL.

The chain couples TRBV5-6 to TRBJ1-1, with 10 bases matching TRBD1. Per germline, CDR1 SGHDT and CDR2 YYEEEE. This CDR3 is built from 17 residues. The V and J ends lost 6 bases and 6 bases, in that order; junction bases with no gene match: 17. The CDR3: CASNLLSRDRGRAEAFF. The CDR3 DNA sequence: TGTGCCAGCAACTTACTCTCCCGGGACAGGGGAAGAGCTGAAGCTTTCTTT.

DNA for the CDR3: TGTGCCAGCAGTTACGGCAGGGACACTGAAGCTTTCTTT. Its translation: CASSYGRDTEAFF. V usage is TRBV6-6 and J usage is TRBJ1-1; maybe TRBD1 (5 bases). Trimming took off 2 bases at V and 3 bases at J, with 7 bases between the two ends. CDR3 length: 13 amino acids. Looked up from germline, CDR1 is MNHNY and CDR2 is SVGAGI (reference sequence).

This chain uses TRBV5-1 with TRBJ2-3; no clear D. Trimming took off 1 base at V and 3 bases at J, with 3 bases between the two ends. Germline CDR1 SGHRS, CDR2 YFSETQ. The CDR3 covers 12 residues. CDR3: CASSLLTDTQYF. The CDR3 region has the DNA TGCGCCAGCAGCTTGTTAACAGATACGCAGTATTTT. The full variable domain, completed using reference TRBV5-1 and TRBJ2-3, is KAGVTQTPRYLIKTRGQQVTLSCSPISGHRSVSWYQQTPGQGLQFLFEYFSETQRNKGNFPGRFSGRQFSNSRSEMNVSTLELGDSALYLCASSLLTDTQYFGPGTRLTVL.

V usage is TRBV5-6 and J usage is TRBJ2-6; D is possibly TRBD1 (5 bases). CDR3 length equals 17 residues. Per germline, CDR1 SGHDT and CDR2 YYEEEE. Trimming shortened V by 2 bases and J by 6 bases, and 18 bases separated the two germline ends. In DNA form, the CDR3 reads TGTGCCAGCAGCTTAGGGTGGTTGGGGCCTAAGGCCAACGTCCTGACTTTC. Its protein product is CASSLGWLGPKANVLTF.

The chain has TRBV27 and TRBJ2-1; tentatively, D is TRBD1 (6 bases). V gave up 2 bases and J gave up 0 bases, with 8 bases separating them. CDR3 length equals 15 residues. In germline, CDR1 is MNHEY, CDR2 SMNVEV (reference sequence). The CDR3 sequence is CASSLQGSSYNEQFF. For the CDR3, the DNA is TGTGCCAGCAGTTTACAGGGGAGCTCCTACAATGAGCAGTTCTTC.

The chain's CDR3 is CASSLDSGASYNEQFF. CDR3 nucleotides: TGCGCCAGCAGCCTTGATAGCGGGGCCTCCTACAATGAGCAGTTCTTC. The chain uses TRBV4-1 and TRBJ2-1; 8 positions match TRBD2. This CDR3 spans 16 amino acids. The ends lost 4 bases at V and 0 bases at J; junction bases unmatched: 5. CDR1 and CDR2 (germline): MGHRA, YSYEKL.

The V call is TRBV28, the J call TRBJ1-1, with D possibly being TRBD1 (5 bases). The CDR3 loop spans 10 amino acids. Trimming stripped 10 bases from V and 7 bases from J, with 10 bases between. CDR1 is MDHEN and CDR2 is SYDVKM in the germline V gene. CDR3 sequence (DNA): TGTGCCACCAGACAGTTTGAAGCTTTCTTT. Protein product: CATRQFEAFF.

This chain joins TRBV4-2 and TRBJ2-1; 10 nucleotides match TRBD2. The CDR3 contains 17 residues. Germline-derived CDR1 and CDR2 are LGHNA and YNFKEQ. Trimming removed 1 base from V and 5 bases from J; junction bases left unmatched: 8. CDR3 DNA: TGTGCCAGCAGCCAAGGGGGGCTGGGACTAGCGAACAATGAGCAGTTCTTC. Translation gives CASSQGGLGLANNEQFF.